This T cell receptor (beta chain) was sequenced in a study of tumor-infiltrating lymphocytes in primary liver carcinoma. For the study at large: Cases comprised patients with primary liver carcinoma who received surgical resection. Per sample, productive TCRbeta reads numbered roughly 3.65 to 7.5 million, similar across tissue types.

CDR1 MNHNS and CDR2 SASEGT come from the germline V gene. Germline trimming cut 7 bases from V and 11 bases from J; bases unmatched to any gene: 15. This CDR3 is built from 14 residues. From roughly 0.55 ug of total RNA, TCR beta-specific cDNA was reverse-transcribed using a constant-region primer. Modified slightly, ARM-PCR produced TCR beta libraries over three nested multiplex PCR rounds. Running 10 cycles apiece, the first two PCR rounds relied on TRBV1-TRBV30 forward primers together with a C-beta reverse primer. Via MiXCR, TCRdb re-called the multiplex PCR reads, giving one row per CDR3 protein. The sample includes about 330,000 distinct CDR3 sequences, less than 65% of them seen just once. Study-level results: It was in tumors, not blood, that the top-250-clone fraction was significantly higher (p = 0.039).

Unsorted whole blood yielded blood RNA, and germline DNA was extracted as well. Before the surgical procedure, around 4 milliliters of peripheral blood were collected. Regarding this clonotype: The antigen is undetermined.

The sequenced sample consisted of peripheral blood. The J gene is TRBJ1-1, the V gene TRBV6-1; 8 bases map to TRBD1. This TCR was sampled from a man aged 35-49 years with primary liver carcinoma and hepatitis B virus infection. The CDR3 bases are TGTGCCAGCATGGCGGACAGGGCGGGCCTGGGGGCTTTCTTT. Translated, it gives CASMADRAGLGAFF.